The clone carrying this TCR beta chain has only a few counts. The antigen is undetermined. Germline CDR1 MGHDK, CDR2 SYGVNS. The CDR3 has 14 residues. Trimming cost V 2 bases and J 5 bases, with 12 bases left between them. The source of the sample is a study of response to subunit inactivated influenza vaccine. Findings and limits, study-wide: The authors proposed limited new T cell recruitment per seasonal influenza vaccination.

MiXCR, applied by TCRdb to the RT-PCR reads, yields one record per CDR3 protein. Of fewer than 600,000 distinct CDR3 sequences listed, around 7.7% were seen once; the top ten hold 10% to 15%. This receptor was identified in a man in his fifties or sixties who received an inactivated influenza vaccine. The sequencing here drew on PBMCs from blood, taken roughly 24 months after vaccination. This chain links TRBV25-1 with TRBJ1-1; D may be TRBD1 (6 bases). The chain's CDR3 is CASSELRRGTEAFF. In nucleotides, the CDR3 is TGTGCCAGCAGTGAACTGAGAAGGGGGACTGAAGCTTTCTTT.